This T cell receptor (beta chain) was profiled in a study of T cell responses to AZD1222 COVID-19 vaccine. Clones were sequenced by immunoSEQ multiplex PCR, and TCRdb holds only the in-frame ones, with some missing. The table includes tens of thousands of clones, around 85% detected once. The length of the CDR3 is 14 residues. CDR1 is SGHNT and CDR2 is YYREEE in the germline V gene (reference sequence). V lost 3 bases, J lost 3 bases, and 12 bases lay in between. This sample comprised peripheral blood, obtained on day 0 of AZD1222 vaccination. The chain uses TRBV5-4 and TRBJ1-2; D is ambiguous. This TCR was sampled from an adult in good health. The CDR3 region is CASSSKNGDYGYTF. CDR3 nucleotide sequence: TGTGCCAGCAGCTCAAAAAATGGAGACTATGGCTACACCTTC.